The 22 T cell receptor beta chains below come from one sample, sequenced in a study of blood T cell repertoires in COVID-19 (dated by TCRdb to about 2020). The library was made by the immunoSEQ multiplex PCR assay. This is the immuneACCESS table as TCRdb keeps it, with only in-frame sequences that have V and J called. A part of the clones is gone; compared with another copy, unresolved V genes explain less than half, and the rest is unexplained. This sample holds under 300,000 clones; 86% were observed only once. The top ten clones comprise approximately 13% of the sample. The specimen sequenced was peripheral blood. Receptors were obtained from a man older than 75 with acute or convalescent COVID-19.

V is TRBV20-1 and J is TRBJ1-1; D unresolved. CDR3 length: 11 amino acids. Germline CDR1 reads DFQATT; CDR2 reads SNEGSKA (reference sequence). With 6 bases removed from V and 4 bases from J, the gap between germline ends came to 9 bases. CDR3 residues: CSAPAVTEAFF. CDR3 nucleotide sequence: TGCAGTGCGCCCGCGGTCACTGAAGCTTTCTTT.

The J gene is TRBJ2-2, the V gene TRBV6-1; 13 positions match TRBD2. V was pared by 2 bases and J by 5 bases, with 2 bases of the junction left unmatched. Germline CDR1 MNHNS, CDR2 SASEGT. This CDR3 has 16 residues. The DNA of the CDR3 is TGTGCCAGCAGTGAATGGGGACTAGCGGGGACCGGGGAGCTGTTTTTT. Translating it yields CASSEWGLAGTGELFF.

There are a few counts of this clone. The chain joins TRBV18 to TRBJ1-1, with D possibly being TRBD1 (5 bases). Trimming took off 6 bases at V and 0 bases at J, with 17 bases between the two ends. Per the germline V gene, CDR1 is KGHSH and CDR2 is LQKENI. The CDR3 consists of 16 residues. The CDR3 loop is CASSPVPAGMNTEAFF. In DNA, the CDR3 is TGTGCCAGCTCCCCCGTCCCTGCAGGGATGAACACTGAAGCTTTCTTT.

The J gene is TRBJ2-7, the V gene TRBV7-6; unclear D gene. CDR3 size: 16 residues. The germline V gene has CDR1 SGHVS and CDR2 FNYEAQ. Trimming took 0 bases from V and 0 from J, leaving 12 bases between them. The CDR3 nucleotides read TGTGCCAGCAGCTTAGCGCTAAGCAGGTTCTCCTACGAGCAGTACTTC. Amino acid sequence: CASSLALSRFSYEQYF.

The chain links TRBV3-1 (or the pseudogene TRBV3-2) to TRBJ1-1; D not resolved. The CDR3 is 14 residues long. Trimming removed 4 bases at V and 3 bases at J, with 12 bases between. CDR1 is LGHDT, CDR2 YNNKEL, per germline (reference sequence). In DNA form, the CDR3 reads TGTGCCAGCAGCCGGATGGCCGGGGACACTGAAGCTTTCTTT. This translates into CASSRMAGDTEAFF.

The CDR3 sequence: CASSPDRSSGYTF. Written as DNA, the CDR3 is TGTGCCAGCTCACCGGACAGGTCGTCGGGCTACACCTTC. The chain links TRBV18 to TRBJ1-2; 7 nucleotides match TRBD1. The CDR3 is 13 residues long. J gave up 8 bases and V 3 bases, and 6 bases lay outside the gene matches. Germline loops: CDR1 KGHSH, CDR2 LQKENI.

This clone was picked up one time. The V call is TRBV6-5, the J call TRBJ2-3; D is ambiguous. The CDR3 is 15 amino acids. Trimming removed 7 bases from V and 1 base from J, with 15 bases in between. The germline V gene encodes CDR1 MNHEY and CDR2 SVGAGI. CDR3 loop: CASTDFAVGTDTQYF. Here the CDR3 DNA reads TGTGCCAGCACCGACTTTGCGGTCGGCACAGATACGCAGTATTTT.

Of note for this clone: Other DNA sequences in this sample translate to the same CDR3. The chain carries TRBV29-1 and TRBJ2-7; 11 bases agree with TRBD1. Looked up from germline, CDR1 is SQVTM and CDR2 is ANQGSEA. The CDR3 contains 13 residues. Trimming removed 4 bases from V and 3 bases from J; junction bases left unmatched: 2. The CDR3, as DNA: TGCAGCGTTGGGGGGACAGGGGGCTACGAGCAGTACTTC. Translated, it gives CSVGGTGGYEQYF.

The chain uses TRBV6-5 and TRBJ1-2; perhaps TRBD1 as D (5 bases). The CDR3 is 14 residues long. V lost 0 bases, J lost 6 bases, and 11 bases lay in between. The germline gives CDR1 MNHEY, CDR2 SVGAGI. As DNA, the CDR3 is TGTGCCAGCAGTTACTCGCCGGGGGAAAATGGCTACACCTTC. This encodes CASSYSPGENGYTF.

This chain joins TRBV19 and TRBJ1-5; D remains unclear. Germline CDR1 reads LNHDA; CDR2 reads SQIVND (reference sequence). Trimming removed 4 bases at V and 2 bases at J, with 24 bases between. The CDR3 covers 19 residues. The CDR3 loop is CASSTLPSRNYGGNQPQHF. CDR3 coding DNA: TGTGCCAGTAGTACCCTACCCTCACGAAACTACGGAGGCAATCAGCCCCAGCATTTT.

The rearrangement joins TRBV10-3 to TRBJ1-1; 7 bases line up with TRBD1. Germline CDR1 and CDR2: ENHRY and SYGVKD. This CDR3 contains 16 residues. V lost 6 bases and J lost 8; bases outside the gene matches: 18. The CDR3 loop is CAISRDTGASLREAFF. CDR3 bases: TGTGCCATCAGCCGGGATACAGGGGCTTCCCTTCGAGAAGCTTTCTTT.

The chain has TRBV11-2 and TRBJ2-7, with 10 bases matching TRBD1. Per the germline V gene, CDR1 is SGHAT and CDR2 is FQNNGV. J lost 2 bases, V lost 4 bases, and 5 bases had no gene match. The CDR3 sequence is 15 residues long. CDR3: CASSSDRGTPYEQYF. CDR3 nucleotides: TGTGCCAGCAGCTCGGACAGGGGGACCCCCTACGAGCAGTACTTC.

J is TRBJ1-2 and V is TRBV5-1; possibly TRBD1 for D (6 bases). CDR3 length: 14 amino acids. V lost 1 base, J lost 10 bases, and 17 bases lay in between. Germline assignment: CDR1 SGHRS and CDR2 YFSETQ. CDR3: CASSLTGGILVYTF. CDR3 sequence (DNA): TGCGCCAGCAGCTTGACGGGGGGCATTCTTGTCTACACCTTC.

V usage is TRBV27 and J usage is TRBJ1-2; D call uncertain. Per the germline V gene, CDR1 is MNHEY and CDR2 is SMNVEV (reference sequence). This CDR3 region has 12 residues. The V end was cut by 4 bases, the J end by 8 bases, with 11 bases between. CDR3 in DNA: TGTGCCAGCAGTTCAACACGGAGCGGCTACACCTTC. This translates into CASSSTRSGYTF.

The chain recombines TRBV9 with TRBJ1-2, with TRBD1 as a possible D gene (5 bases). This CDR3 contains 15 residues. Germline V gives CDR1 SGDLS, CDR2 YYNGEE. With 0 bases removed from V and 1 base from J, the gap between germline ends came to 10 bases. The CDR3 DNA sequence: TGTGCCAGCAGCGTAGGTAACAGGATTAACTATGGCTACACCTTC. This encodes CASSVGNRINYGYTF.

This chain uses TRBV6-5 with TRBJ2-7, with D tentatively TRBD2 (7 bases). Per the germline V gene, CDR1 is MNHEY and CDR2 is SVGAGI. This CDR3 region has 13 residues. V was trimmed by 11 bases and J by 3 bases, leaving 17 bases between them. CDR3 DNA sequence: TGTGCCCACAGGGAGGGCGGCGTCTACGAGCAGTACTTC. It translates to CAHREGGVYEQYF.

The V gene is TRBV5-5, the J gene TRBJ1-6; TRBD1 might be the D (6 bases). With 0 bases removed from V and 0 bases from J, the gap between germline ends came to 13 bases. The germline V gene has CDR1 SGHKS and CDR2 YYEKEE (reference sequence). The CDR3 runs to 18 residues. The CDR3 nucleotides read TGTGCCAGCAGCTTGGGACAGGCCAGGAGCTCCTATAATTCACCCCTCCACTTT. It encodes CASSLGQARSSYNSPLHF.

The chain links TRBV3-1 (or the pseudogene TRBV3-2) to TRBJ2-1; D possibly corresponds to TRBD1 (6 bases). V was cut by 4 bases and J by 9 bases, with 10 bases left in between. The CDR3 is 12 amino acids. CDR1 and CDR2 from the germline V gene are LGHDT and YNNKEL (reference sequence). The CDR3 nucleotides read TGTGCCAGCAGCCTCTTAGGGGGTGAGCAGTTCTTC. This codes for CASSLLGGEQFF.

The J gene is TRBJ2-5, the V gene TRBV3-1 (or the pseudogene TRBV3-2); no clear D. V lost 6 bases, J lost 2 bases, and 10 bases lay in between. CDR3 length equals 13 residues. The germline V gene has CDR1 LGHDT and CDR2 YNNKEL (reference sequence). The CDR3 is CASRWYRQETQYF. DNA for the CDR3: TGTGCCAGCAGGTGGTATCGGCAAGAGACCCAGTACTTC.

V gene TRBV19 combines with J gene TRBJ2-1; the match to TRBD2 covers 8 bases. The junction had 17 bases not matched to a gene; V was cut back by 5 bases and J by 5 bases. The germline CDR1 and CDR2 sequences are LNHDA and SQIVND (reference sequence). This CDR3 spans 18 amino acids. Here the CDR3 reads CASSPLAVAGGRNNEQFF. The CDR3 DNA reads as TGTGCCAGTAGTCCCCTCGCCGTTGCGGGGGGCAGAAACAATGAGCAGTTCTTC.

The chain uses TRBV19 and TRBJ2-6, with D maybe TRBD1 (5 bases). The V gene lost 3 bases and the J gene lost 1 base, with 10 bases spanning the gap. Germline V gene data show CDR1 as LNHDA and CDR2 as SQIVND (reference sequence). The CDR3 is 16 residues long. This CDR3 reads CASSIRQGSGANVLTF. The CDR3, as DNA: TGTGCCAGTAGTATTCGGCAGGGTTCTGGGGCCAACGTCCTGACTTTC.

The chain joins TRBV27 to TRBJ2-1; 11 bases agree with TRBD2. V shed 4 bases, J shed 5 bases, and the junction held 7 bases outside the gene matches. The CDR3 consists of 16 residues. Germline CDR1 is MNHEY and CDR2 is SMNVEV (reference sequence). The CDR3 sequence is CASSWTTSGRHNEQFF. For the CDR3, the DNA is TGTGCCAGCAGTTGGACAACTAGCGGGAGACACAATGAGCAGTTCTTC.